These 7 T cell receptor beta chains came from one sample sequenced in a study of T cell changes during pregnancy in multiple sclerosis. Produced via immunoSEQ multiplex PCR; TCRdb's table is partial and in-frame only. The sample consists of about 92,000 clones, approximately 92% of them appearing once. This specimen was peripheral blood, taken in the first trimester of pregnancy. Receptor source: a female donor with multiple sclerosis, enrolled in a pregnancy study.

This clone has a single count. The V call is TRBV29-1, the J call TRBJ2-7; TRBD1 matches at 7 bases. The germline gives CDR1 SQVTM, CDR2 ANQGSEA. V was pared by 6 bases and J by 2 bases, with 10 bases of the junction left unmatched. The CDR3 length is 14 residues. The CDR3, as DNA: TGCAGCGTCCGCGATCCGGGACAGACCTACGAGCAGTACTTC. Amino acids: CSVRDPGQTYEQYF.

The chain joins TRBV30 to TRBJ1-2; D remains ambiguous. The CDR3 has 13 amino acids. V was cut by 1 base and J by 2 bases, with 8 bases left in between. Germline lookup yields CDR1 GTSNPN and CDR2 SVGIG (reference sequence). In DNA form, the CDR3 reads TGTGCCTGGAGTGGCGGGCGGAACTATGGCTACACCTTC. This translates into CAWSGGRNYGYTF.

The V call is TRBV30, the J call TRBJ2-4, with TRBD2 matching over 8 bases. The germline CDR1 and CDR2 sequences are GTSNPN and SVGIG (reference sequence). Trimming cost V 0 bases and J 2 bases; bases outside gene matches: 6. CDR3 length: 16 residues. CDR3 amino acids: CAWSVIAGYSKNIQYF. CDR3 coding DNA: TGTGCCTGGAGTGTAATAGCGGGGTATTCCAAAAACATTCAGTACTTC.

In DNA, the CDR3 is TGTGCCAGTAGTAAATACGGGACAGGACCCTACGAGCAGTACTTC. Residues: CASSKYGTGPYEQYF. This sequence joins TRBV19 and TRBJ2-7; the match to TRBD1 covers 8 bases. Germline assignment: CDR1 LNHDA and CDR2 SQIVND (reference sequence). Trimming took 4 bases from V and 2 from J; bases not matched to a gene: 7. This CDR3 comprises 15 residues.

J is TRBJ1-5 and V is TRBV15; D uncertain. From germline, CDR1 is LNHNV and CDR2 YYDKDF (reference sequence). The CDR3 covers 16 residues. The V and J ends lost 1 base and 1 base respectively, with 11 bases between them. CDR3 nucleotide sequence: TGTGCCACCAGCAGAGTAGGAGGACTGAGCAATCAGCCCCAGCATTTT. This gives the protein CATSRVGGLSNQPQHF.

The rearrangement uses TRBV5-4 and TRBJ1-3; 7 nucleotides match TRBD1. There are 15 residues in the CDR3. The V gene end was trimmed by 6 bases and the J gene end by 0 bases; junction bases not matched to a gene: 6. CDR1 and CDR2 from the germline V gene are SGHNT and YYREEE (reference sequence). The CDR3 region has the DNA TGTGCCAGCACCCCGGGACAGAACTCTGGAAACACCATATATTTT. As protein: CASTPGQNSGNTIYF.

This clone came up once. This chain joins TRBV29-1 and TRBJ2-7, with D maybe TRBD2 (6 bases). The CDR3 covers 15 residues. CDR1 is SQVTM, CDR2 ANQGSEA, per germline. Trimming stripped 0 bases from V and 3 bases from J, with 15 bases between. In DNA form, the CDR3 reads TGCAGCGTTGAAGAGGAGGGAGCGGAGAACTACGAGCAGTACTTC. This translates into CSVEEEGAENYEQYF.